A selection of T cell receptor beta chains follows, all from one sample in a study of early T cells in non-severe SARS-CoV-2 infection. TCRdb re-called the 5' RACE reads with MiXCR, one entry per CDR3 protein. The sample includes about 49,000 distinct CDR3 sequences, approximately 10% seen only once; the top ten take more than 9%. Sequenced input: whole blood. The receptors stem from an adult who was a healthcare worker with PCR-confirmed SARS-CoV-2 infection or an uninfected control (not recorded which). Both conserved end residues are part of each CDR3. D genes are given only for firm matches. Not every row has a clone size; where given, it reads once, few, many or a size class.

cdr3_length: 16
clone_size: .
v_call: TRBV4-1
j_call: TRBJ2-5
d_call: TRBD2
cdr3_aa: CAGSPLLAGGRETQYF
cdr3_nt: TGCGCCGGCAGCCCTCTACTAGCGGGGGGGCGAGAGACCCAGTACTTC

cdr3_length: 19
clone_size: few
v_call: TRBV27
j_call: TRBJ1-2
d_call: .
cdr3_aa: CASSSQILTDRTSNYGYTF
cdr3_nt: TGTGCCAGCAGTTCCCAAATTCTCACTGACAGAACCAGTAACTATGGCTACACCTTC

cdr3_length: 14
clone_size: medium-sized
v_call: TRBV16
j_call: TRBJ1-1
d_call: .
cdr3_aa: CASSQETMNTEAFF
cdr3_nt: TGTGCCAGCAGCCAGGAGACCATGAACACTGAAGCTTTCTTT

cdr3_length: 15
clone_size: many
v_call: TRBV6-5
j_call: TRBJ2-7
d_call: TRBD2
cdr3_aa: CASSPAGGEWYEQYF
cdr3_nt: TGTGCCAGCAGTCCCGCGGGGGGAGAATGGTACGAGCAGTACTTC

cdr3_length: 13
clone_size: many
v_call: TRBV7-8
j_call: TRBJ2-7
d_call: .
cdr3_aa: CASSDSSFWEQYF
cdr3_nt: TGTGCCAGCAGCGATAGTTCGTTTTGGGAGCAGTACTTC

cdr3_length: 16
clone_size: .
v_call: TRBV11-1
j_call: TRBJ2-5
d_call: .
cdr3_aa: CASSALPDSLQETQYF
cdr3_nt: TGTGCCAGCAGTGCTTTACCGGACAGCCTCCAAGAGACCCAGTACTTC

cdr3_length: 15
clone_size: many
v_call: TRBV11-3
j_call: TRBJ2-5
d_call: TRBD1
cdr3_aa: CASSSTGTGKETQYF
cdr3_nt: TGTGCCAGCAGCTCGACCGGGACAGGGAAAGAGACCCAGTACTTC

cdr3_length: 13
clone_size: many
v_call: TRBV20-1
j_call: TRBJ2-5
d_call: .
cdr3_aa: CSAKRDSKETQYF
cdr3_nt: TGCAGTGCTAAGAGGGATTCCAAAGAGACCCAGTACTTC

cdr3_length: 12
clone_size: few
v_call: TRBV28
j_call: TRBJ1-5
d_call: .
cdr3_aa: CASSLSRASQHF
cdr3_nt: TGTGCCAGCAGTTTATCCAGGGCCTCCCAGCATTTT

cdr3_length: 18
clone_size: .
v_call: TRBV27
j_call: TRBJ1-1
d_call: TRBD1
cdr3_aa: CASSFTFSGQLKNTEAFF
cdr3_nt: TGTGCCAGCAGTTTTACGTTTTCGGGACAGCTTAAGAACACTGAAGCTTTCTTT

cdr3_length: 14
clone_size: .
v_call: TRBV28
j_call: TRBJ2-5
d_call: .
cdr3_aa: CASSSRTVQETQYF
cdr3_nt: TGTGCCAGCAGTTCCCGAACAGTCCAAGAGACCCAGTACTTC

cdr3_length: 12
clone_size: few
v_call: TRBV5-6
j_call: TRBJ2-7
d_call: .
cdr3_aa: CASSLDAYEQYF
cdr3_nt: TGTGCCAGCAGCTTGGACGCCTACGAGCAGTACTTC

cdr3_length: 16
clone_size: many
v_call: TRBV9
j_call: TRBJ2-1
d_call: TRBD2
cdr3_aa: CASSGVLAGGSNEQFF
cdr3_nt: TGTGCCAGCAGCGGCGTACTAGCGGGAGGTAGTAATGAGCAGTTCTTC

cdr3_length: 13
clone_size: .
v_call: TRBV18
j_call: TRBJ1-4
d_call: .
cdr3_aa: CASSQEIGEKLFF
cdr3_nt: TGTGCCAGCTCACAGGAAATTGGCGAAAAACTGTTTTTT

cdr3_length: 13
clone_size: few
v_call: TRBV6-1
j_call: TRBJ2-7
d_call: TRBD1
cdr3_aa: CASSERQGTEQYF
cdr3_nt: TGTGCCAGCAGCGAACGACAGGGAACCGAGCAGTACTTC

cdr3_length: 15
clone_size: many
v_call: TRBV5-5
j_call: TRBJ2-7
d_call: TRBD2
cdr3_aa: CASSAPGGDNTEQYF
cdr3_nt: TGTGCCAGCAGCGCCCCCGGGGGGGACAACACCGAGCAGTACTTC

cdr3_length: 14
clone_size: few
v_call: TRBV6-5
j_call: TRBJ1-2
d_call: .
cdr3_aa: CASSYSGGTDGYTF
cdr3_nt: TGTGCCAGCAGTTACTCGGGAGGGACGGACGGCTACACCTTC

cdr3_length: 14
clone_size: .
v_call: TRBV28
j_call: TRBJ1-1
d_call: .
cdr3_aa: CASSFRWTPEEAFF
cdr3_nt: TGTGCCAGCAGTTTTAGATGGACCCCTGAGGAGGCTTTCTTT

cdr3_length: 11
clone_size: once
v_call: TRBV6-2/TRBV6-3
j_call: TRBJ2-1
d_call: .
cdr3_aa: CASSFHDEQFF
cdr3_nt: TGTGCCAGCAGTTTTCACGATGAGCAGTTCTTC

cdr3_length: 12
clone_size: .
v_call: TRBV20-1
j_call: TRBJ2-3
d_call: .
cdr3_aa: CSAQGTTDTQYF
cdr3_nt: TGCAGTGCCCAGGGCACGACAGATACGCAGTATTTT

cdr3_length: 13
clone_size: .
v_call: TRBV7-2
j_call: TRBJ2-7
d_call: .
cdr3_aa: CVERAVRAYEQYF
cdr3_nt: TGTGTTGAGCGGGCTGTTAGGGCCTACGAGCAGTACTTC

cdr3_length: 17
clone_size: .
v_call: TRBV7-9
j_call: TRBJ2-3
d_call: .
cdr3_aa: CASSSTFDREGTDTQYF
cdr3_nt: TGTGCCAGCAGCTCGACTTTCGATCGGGAAGGCACAGATACGCAGTATTTT

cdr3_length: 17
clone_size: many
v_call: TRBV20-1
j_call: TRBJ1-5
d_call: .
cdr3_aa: CSARDQGVAGFDQPQHF
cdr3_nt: TGCAGTGCTAGAGACCAAGGAGTAGCGGGGTTCGATCAGCCCCAGCATTTT

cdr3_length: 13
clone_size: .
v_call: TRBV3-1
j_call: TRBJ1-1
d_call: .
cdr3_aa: CASSQVMNTEAFF
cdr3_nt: TGTGCCAGCAGCCAAGTTATGAACACTGAAGCTTTCTTT

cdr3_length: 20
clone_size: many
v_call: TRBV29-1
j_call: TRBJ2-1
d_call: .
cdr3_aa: CSADRLLEPSSDSSYNEQFF
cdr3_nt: TGCAGCGCCGACAGACTTCTGGAGCCTTCTAGCGATAGCTCCTACAATGAGCAGTTCTTC

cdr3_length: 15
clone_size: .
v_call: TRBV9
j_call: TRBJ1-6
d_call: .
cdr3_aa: CASSVGSYGNSPLHF
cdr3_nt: TGTGCCAGCAGCGTAGGGTCCTACGGGAATTCACCCCTCCACTTT

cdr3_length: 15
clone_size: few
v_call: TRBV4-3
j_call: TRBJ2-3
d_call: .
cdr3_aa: CASSQDQGFTDTQYF
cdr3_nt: TGCGCCAGCAGCCAAGATCAGGGATTCACAGATACGCAGTATTTT

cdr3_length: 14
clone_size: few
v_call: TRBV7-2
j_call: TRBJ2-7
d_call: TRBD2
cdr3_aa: CASSFSGEWDEQYF
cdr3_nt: TGTGCCAGCAGCTTTAGCGGGGAGTGGGACGAGCAGTACTTC

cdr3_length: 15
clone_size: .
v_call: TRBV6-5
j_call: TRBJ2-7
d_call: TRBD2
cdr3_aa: CASRPPGLALYEQYF
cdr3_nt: TGTGCCAGCAGACCCCCGGGACTAGCTTTGTACGAGCAGTACTTC

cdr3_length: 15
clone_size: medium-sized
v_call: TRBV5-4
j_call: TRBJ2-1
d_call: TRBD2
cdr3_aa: CASSLWTSGGQTQFF
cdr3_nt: TGTGCCAGCAGCTTGTGGACTAGCGGGGGGCAGACTCAGTTCTTC

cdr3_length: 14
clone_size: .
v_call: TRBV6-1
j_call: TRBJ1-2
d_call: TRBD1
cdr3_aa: CASRGDRAQGGYTF
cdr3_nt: TGTGCCAGCAGAGGGGACAGGGCCCAAGGGGGCTACACCTTC

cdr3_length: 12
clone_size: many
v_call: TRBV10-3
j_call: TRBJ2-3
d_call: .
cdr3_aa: CAISEQQNTQYF
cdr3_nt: TGTGCCATCAGCGAACAGCAAAATACGCAGTATTTT

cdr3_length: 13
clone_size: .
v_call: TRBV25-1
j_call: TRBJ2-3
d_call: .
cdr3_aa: CASNTRSTDTQYF
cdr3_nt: TGTGCCAGCAATACACGAAGCACAGATACGCAGTATTTT

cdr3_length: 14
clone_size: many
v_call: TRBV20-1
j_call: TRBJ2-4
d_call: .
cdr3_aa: CSATQGVAKNIQYF
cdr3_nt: TGCAGTGCTACACAAGGGGTAGCCAAAAACATTCAGTACTTC

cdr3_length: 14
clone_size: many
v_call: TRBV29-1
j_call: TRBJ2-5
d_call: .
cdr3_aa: CSATGGGGQETQYF
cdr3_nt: TGCAGCGCCACCGGAGGGGGGGGCCAAGAGACCCAGTACTTC

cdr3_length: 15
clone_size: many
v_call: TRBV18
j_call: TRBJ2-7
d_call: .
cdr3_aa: CASSPGRSYPYEQYF
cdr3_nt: TGTGCCAGCTCACCAGGCAGATCGTACCCCTACGAGCAGTACTTC

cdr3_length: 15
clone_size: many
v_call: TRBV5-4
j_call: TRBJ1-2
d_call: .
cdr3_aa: CASSLEVLRAPRYTF
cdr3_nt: TGTGCCAGCAGCTTGGAAGTGCTACGGGCCCCCAGGTACACCTTC

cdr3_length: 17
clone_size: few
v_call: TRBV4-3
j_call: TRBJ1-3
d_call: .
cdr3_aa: CASSQVPFGASGNTIYF
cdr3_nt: TGCGCCAGCAGCCAAGTGCCCTTCGGGGCGTCGGGAAACACCATATATTTT

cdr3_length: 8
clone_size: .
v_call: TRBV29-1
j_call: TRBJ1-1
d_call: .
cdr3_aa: CSALGAFF
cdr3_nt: TGCAGCGCGCTGGGAGCTTTCTTT

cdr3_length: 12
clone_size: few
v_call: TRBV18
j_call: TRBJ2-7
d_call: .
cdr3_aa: CASSPRLKEQYF
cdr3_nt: TGTGCCAGCTCACCTCGTCTGAAAGAGCAGTACTTC

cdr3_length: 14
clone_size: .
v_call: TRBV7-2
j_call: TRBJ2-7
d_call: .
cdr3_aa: CASRHPGPRAEQYF
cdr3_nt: TGTGCCAGCAGACATCCGGGACCCCGGGCCGAGCAGTACTTC

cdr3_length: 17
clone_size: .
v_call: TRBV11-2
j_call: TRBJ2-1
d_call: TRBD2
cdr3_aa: CASSLEWRGDSYNEQFF
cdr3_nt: TGTGCCAGCAGCTTAGAATGGCGGGGGGATTCATACAATGAGCAGTTCTTC